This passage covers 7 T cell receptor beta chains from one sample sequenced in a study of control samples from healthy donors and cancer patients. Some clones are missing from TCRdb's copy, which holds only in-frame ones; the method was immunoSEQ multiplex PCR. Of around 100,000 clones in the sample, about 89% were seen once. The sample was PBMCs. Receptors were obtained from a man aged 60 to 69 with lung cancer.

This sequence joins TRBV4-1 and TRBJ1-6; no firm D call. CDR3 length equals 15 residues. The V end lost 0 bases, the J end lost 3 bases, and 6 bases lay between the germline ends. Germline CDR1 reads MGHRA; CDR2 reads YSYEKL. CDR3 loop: CASSQEVSYNSPLHF. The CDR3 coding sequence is TGCGCCAGCAGCCAAGAAGTCAGCTATAATTCACCCCTCCACTTT.

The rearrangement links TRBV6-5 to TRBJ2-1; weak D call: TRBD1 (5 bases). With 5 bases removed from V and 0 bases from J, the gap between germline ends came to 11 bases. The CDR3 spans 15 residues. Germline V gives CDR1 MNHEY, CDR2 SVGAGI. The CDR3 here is CASSIDRSSYNEQFF. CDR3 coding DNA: TGTGCCAGCAGTATTGACAGAAGCTCCTACAATGAGCAGTTCTTC.

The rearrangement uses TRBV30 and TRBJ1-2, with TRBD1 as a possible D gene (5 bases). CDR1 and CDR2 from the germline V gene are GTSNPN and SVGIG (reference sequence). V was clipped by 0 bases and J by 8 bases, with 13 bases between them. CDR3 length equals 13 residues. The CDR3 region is CAWSVGRVKGYTF. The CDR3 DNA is TGTGCCTGGAGTGTGGGCAGGGTAAAAGGCTACACCTTC.

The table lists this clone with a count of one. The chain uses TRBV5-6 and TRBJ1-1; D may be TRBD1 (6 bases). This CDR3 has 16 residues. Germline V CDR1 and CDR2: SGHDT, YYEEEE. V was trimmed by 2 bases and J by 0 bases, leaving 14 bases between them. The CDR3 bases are TGTGCCAGCAGCTTATATACCGGACAGATGAACACTGAAGCTTTCTTT. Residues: CASSLYTGQMNTEAFF. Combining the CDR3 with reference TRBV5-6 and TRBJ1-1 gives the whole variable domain DAGVTQSPTHLIKTRGQQVTLRCSPKSGHDTVSWYQQALGQGPQFIFQYYEEEERQRGNFPDRFSGHQFPNYSSELNVNALLLGDSALYLCASSLYTGQMNTEAFFGQGTRLTVV.

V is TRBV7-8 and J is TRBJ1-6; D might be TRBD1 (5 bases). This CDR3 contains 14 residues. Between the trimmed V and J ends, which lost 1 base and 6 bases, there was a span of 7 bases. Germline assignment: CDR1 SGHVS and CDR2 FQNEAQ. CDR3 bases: TGTGCCAGCAGCTTAGGACAGATTAATTCACCCCTCCACTTT. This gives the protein CASSLGQINSPLHF.

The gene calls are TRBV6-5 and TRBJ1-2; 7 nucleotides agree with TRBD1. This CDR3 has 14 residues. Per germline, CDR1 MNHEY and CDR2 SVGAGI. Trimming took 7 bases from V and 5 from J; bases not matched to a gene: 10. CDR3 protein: CASNRDSVYYGYTF. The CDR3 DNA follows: TGTGCCAGCAACCGGGACAGCGTCTATTATGGCTACACCTTC.

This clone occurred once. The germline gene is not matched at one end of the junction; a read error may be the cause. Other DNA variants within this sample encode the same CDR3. The CDR3 bases are TGTGCCAGCAGCCCAGCGGCTAGCGGGGAAGCCACAGATACGCAGTACTTT. Its protein is CASSPAASGEATDTQYF. This chain joins TRBV13 and TRBJ2-3, with 9 bases matching TRBD2. The CDR3 is 17 residues long. Germline loops: CDR1 PRHDT, CDR2 FYEKMQ (reference sequence).